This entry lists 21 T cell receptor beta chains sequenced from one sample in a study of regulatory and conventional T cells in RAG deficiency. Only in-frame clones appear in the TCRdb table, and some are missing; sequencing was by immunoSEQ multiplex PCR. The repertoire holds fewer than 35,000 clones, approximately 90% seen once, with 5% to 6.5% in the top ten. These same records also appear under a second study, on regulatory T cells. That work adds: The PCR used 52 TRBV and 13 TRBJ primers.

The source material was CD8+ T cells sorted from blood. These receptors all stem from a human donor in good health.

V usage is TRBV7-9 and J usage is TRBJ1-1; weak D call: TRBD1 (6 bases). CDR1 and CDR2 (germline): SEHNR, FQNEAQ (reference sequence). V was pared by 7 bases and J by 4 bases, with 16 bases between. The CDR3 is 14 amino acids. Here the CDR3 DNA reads TGTGCCAGCACCCTGGACTGGGGGCGCACTGAAGCTTTCTTT. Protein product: CASTLDWGRTEAFF. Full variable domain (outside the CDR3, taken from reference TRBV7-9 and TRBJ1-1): DTGVSQNPRHKITKRGQNVTFRCDPISEHNRLYWYRQTLGQGPEFLTYFQNEAQLEKSRLLSDRFSAERPKGSFSTLEIQRTEQGDSAMYLCASTLDWGRTEAFFGQGTRLTVV.

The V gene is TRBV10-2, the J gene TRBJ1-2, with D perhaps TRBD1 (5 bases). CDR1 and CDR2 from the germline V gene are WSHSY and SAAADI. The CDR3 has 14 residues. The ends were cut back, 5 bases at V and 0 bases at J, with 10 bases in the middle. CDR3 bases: TGCGCCAGCAGTTGGAGACAGACTAACTATGGCTACACCTTC. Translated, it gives CASSWRQTNYGYTF.

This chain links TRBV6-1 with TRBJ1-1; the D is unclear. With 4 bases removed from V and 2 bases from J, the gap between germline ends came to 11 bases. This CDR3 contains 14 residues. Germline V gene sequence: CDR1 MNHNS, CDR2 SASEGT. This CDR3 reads CASSALDPNTEAFF. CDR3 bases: TGTGCCAGCAGTGCTCTCGACCCAAACACTGAAGCTTTCTTT.

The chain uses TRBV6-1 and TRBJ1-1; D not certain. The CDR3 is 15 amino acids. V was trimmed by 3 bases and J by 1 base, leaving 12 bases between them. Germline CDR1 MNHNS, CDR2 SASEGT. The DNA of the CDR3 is TGTGCCAGCAGTGACCCCCAGAAGGGGAACACTGAAGCTTTCTTT. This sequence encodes CASSDPQKGNTEAFF.

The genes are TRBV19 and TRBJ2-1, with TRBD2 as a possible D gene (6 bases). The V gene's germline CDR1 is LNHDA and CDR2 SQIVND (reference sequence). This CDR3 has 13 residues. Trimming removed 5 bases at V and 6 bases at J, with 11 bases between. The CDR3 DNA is TGTGCCAGTAGTGGATCTAGCGCCAATGAGCAGTTCTTC. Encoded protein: CASSGSSANEQFF.

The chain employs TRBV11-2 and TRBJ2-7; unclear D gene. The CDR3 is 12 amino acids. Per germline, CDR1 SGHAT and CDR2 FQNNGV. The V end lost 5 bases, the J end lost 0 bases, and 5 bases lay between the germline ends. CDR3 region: CASSRNSYEQYF. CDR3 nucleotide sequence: TGTGCCAGCAGCCGGAACTCCTACGAGCAGTACTTC.

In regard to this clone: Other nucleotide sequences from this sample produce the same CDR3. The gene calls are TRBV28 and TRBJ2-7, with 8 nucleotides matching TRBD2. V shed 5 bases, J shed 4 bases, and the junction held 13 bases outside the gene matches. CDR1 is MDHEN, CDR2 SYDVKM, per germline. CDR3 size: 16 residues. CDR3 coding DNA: TGTGCCAGCAGTGCAATACAGGGACGGGGGGGGTACGAGCAGTACTTC. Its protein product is CASSAIQGRGGYEQYF. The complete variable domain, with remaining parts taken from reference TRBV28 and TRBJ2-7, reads DVKVTQSSRYLVKRTGEKVFLECVQDMDHENMFWYRQDPGLGLRLIYFSYDVKMKEKGDIPEGYSVSREKKERFSLILESASTNQTSMYLCASSAIQGRGGYEQYFGPGTRLTVT.

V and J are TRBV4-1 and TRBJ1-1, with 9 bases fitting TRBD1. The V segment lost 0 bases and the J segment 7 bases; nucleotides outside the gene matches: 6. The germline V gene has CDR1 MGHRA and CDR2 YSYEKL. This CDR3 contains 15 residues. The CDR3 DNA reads TGCGCCAGCAGCCAAGATGGGACAGGGACCTTTGAAGCTTTCTTT. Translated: CASSQDGTGTFEAFF.

CDR3 region: CASSFTVVDTQYF. The CDR3 DNA is TGTGCCAGCAGTTTTACCGTAGTAGATACGCAGTATTTT. V is TRBV7-3 and J is TRBJ2-3, with no clear D. Germline V gene data show CDR1 as SGHTA and CDR2 as FQGTGA. The CDR3 loop spans 13 amino acids. V was shortened by 6 bases and J by 5 bases, with 12 bases between the two germline ends.

The CDR3 sequence is CASSVGDPPEEPGELFF. Written as DNA, the CDR3 is TGTGCCAGCAGCGTAGGGGACCCGCCGGAAGAGCCCGGGGAGCTGTTTTTT. The rearrangement uses TRBV9 and TRBJ2-2; D possibly uses TRBD1 or TRBD2 (5 bases each). The germline gives CDR1 SGDLS, CDR2 YYNGEE. V gave up 0 bases and J gave up 6 bases, with 18 bases separating them. This CDR3 has 17 amino acids.

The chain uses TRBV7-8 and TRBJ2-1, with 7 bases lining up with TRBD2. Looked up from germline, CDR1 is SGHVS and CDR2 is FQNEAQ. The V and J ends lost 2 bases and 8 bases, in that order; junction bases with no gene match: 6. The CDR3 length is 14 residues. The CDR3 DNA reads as TGTGCCAGCAGCTTAAGGCGGGAGACGTATGAGCAGTTCTTC. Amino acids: CASSLRRETYEQFF.

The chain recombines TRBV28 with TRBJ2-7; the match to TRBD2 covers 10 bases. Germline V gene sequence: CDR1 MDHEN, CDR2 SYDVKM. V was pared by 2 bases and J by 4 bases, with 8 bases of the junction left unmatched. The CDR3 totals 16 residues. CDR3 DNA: TGTGCCAGCAGTTTACGCCCCCTAGCGGGAGAGTACGAGCAGTACTTC. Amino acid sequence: CASSLRPLAGEYEQYF.

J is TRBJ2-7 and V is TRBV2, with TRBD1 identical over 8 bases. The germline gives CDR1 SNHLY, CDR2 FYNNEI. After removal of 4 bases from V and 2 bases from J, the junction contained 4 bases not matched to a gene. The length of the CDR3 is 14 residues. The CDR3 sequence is CASSVGQATYEQYF. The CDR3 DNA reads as TGTGCCAGCAGTGTGGGACAGGCCACCTACGAGCAGTACTTC.

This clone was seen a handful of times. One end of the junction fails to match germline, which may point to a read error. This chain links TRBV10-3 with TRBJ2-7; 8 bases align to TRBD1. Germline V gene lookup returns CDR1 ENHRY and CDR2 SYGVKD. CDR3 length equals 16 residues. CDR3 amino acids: CASSYSMRDRSYEQYF. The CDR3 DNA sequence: TGTGCCAGCAGTTACTCGATGAGGGACAGGTCCTACGAGCAGTACTTC.

The CDR3 region is CASSEGPYTTGAGEQYF. The CDR3 region has the DNA TGTGCCAGCAGTGAAGGGCCCTATACAACAGGAGCGGGCGAGCAGTACTTC. The chain carries TRBV6-1 and TRBJ2-7; weak D call: TRBD2 (6 bases). Germline V gives CDR1 MNHNS, CDR2 SASEGT. V lost 1 base, J lost 6 bases, and 22 bases lay in between. The CDR3 runs to 17 residues.

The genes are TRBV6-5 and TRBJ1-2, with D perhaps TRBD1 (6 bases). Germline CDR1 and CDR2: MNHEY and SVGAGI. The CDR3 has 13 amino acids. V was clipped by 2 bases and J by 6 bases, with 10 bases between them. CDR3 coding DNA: TGTGCCAGCAGTTACAGTGCAGGGGATGGCTACACCTTC. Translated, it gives CASSYSAGDGYTF.

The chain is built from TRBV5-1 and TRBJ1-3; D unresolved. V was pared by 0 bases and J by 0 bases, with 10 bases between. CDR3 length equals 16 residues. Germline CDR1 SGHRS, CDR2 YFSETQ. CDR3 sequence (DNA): TGCGCCAGCAGCTTGGGGCAGCTAATCTCTGGAAACACCATATATTTT. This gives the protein CASSLGQLISGNTIYF. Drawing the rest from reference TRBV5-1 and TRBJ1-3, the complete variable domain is KAGVTQTPRYLIKTRGQQVTLSCSPISGHRSVSWYQQTPGQGLQFLFEYFSETQRNKGNFPGRFSGRQFSNSRSEMNVSTLELGDSALYLCASSLGQLISGNTIYFGEGSWLTVV.

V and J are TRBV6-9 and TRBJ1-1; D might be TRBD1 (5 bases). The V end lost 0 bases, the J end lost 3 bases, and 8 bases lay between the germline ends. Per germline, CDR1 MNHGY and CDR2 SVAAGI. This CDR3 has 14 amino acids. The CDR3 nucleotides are TGTGCCAGCAGTTATTCAGGGGTAGACACTGAAGCTTTCTTT. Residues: CASSYSGVDTEAFF.

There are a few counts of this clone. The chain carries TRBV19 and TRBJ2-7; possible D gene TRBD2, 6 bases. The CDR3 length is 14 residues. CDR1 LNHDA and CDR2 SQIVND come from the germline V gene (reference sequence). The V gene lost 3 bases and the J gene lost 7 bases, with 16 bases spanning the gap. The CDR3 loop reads CASSIATSSGEQYF. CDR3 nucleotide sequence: TGTGCCAGTAGTATCGCGACTAGTAGTGGGGAGCAGTACTTC.

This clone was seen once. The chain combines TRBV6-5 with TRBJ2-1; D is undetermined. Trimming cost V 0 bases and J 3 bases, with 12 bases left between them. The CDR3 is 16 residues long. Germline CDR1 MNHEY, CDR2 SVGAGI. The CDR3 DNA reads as TGTGCCAGCAGTTACTCGGTTGGTAGCAGCTACAATGAGCAGTTCTTC. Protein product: CASSYSVGSSYNEQFF.

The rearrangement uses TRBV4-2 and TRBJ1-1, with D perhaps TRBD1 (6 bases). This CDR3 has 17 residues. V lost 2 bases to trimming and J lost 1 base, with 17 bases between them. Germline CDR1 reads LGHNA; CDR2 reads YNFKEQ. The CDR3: CASSQSVVPQGNTEAFF. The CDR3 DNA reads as TGTGCCAGCAGCCAATCGGTCGTACCACAGGGGAACACTGAAGCTTTCTTT.